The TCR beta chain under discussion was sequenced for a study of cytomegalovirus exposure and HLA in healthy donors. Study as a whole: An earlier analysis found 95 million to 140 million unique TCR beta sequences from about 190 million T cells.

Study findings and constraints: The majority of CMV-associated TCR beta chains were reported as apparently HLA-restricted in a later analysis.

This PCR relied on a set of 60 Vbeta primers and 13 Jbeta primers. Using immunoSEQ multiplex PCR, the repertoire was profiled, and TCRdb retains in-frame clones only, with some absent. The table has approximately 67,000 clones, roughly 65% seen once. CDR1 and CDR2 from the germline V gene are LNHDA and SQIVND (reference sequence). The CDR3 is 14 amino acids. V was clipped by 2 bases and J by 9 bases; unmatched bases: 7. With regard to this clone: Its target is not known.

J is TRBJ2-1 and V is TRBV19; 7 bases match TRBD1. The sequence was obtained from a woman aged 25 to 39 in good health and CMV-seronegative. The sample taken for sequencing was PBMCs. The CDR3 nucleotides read TGTGCCAGTAGTATAACAACAGGGGTGGGTGAGCAGTTCTTC. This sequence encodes CASSITTGVGEQFF.